The clone carrying this T cell receptor (beta chain) occurred many times. The antigen remains unidentified. The CDR3 length is 16 residues. J lost 4 bases, V lost 5 bases, and 7 bases had no gene match. From germline, CDR1 is SGHTA and CDR2 FQGNSA. TCRdb reprocessed the 5' RACE reads with MiXCR, giving one entry per CDR3 protein. The sample lists 50,000 to 75,000 distinct CDR3 sequences; approximately 6% were seen once. This record belongs to a study of CD8 T cells in ankylosing spondylitis. General study findings and limits: In synovial fluid and blood from reactive arthritis, some motif variants were previously reported.

The sequencing sample was made of synovial fluid, either unsorted or a sorted T cell fraction (not recorded which). V is TRBV7-2 and J is TRBJ2-7, with 14 bases that match TRBD2. The source of this sequence is a male donor with ankylosing spondylitis. For the CDR3, the DNA is TGTGCCAGCAGCGGTCCGGGACTAGCGGGAGTTTACGAGCAGTACTTC. It specifies CASSGPGLAGVYEQYF.